These 30 T cell receptor beta chains originate from one sample sequenced in a study of T-cell reconstitution after alpha-beta-depleted transplantation in children listed by TCRdb under 2016. The library was generated by PCR. TCRdb shows the sequencer as Illumina HiSeq 2500. TCR libraries were prepared with molecular barcoding, using unique molecular identifiers to normalize TCRbeta repertoire quantification. TCRdb reprocessed the public reads (quality trimming at Q25 with fastp, clone calling with MiXCR) and kept in-frame beta chains. All rows with the same CDR3 protein become a single entry with the most common DNA and genes. The sample table lists about 210,000 distinct CDR3 sequences, about 15% of them with a count of one. About 39% of the sample is held by the ten biggest clonotypes. The sample's treatment or condition label, in plain terms: allogeneic hematopoietic cell transplantation with graft depleted of TCRalphabeta T cells and CD19 B cells.

The material was PBMCs, mostly from graft donor cells, obtained 360 days after TCRalphabeta/CD19-depleted stem cell transplant. These receptor sequences come from a male patient aged 2-15 years who had a stem cell transplant for acute lymphoblastic leukemia, so the T cells may come from the graft donor.

The chain carries TRBV7-6 and TRBJ2-5; D may match TRBD1 or TRBD2 (5 bases each). The V and J ends lost 5 bases and 3 bases respectively, with 10 bases between them. CDR1 is SGHVS, CDR2 FNYEAQ, per germline. The CDR3 is 13 amino acids. DNA for the CDR3: TGTGCCAGCAGCCTGGGACGAAAAGAGACCCAGTACTTC. Translation gives CASSLGRKETQYF.

This chain connects TRBV10-3 to TRBJ2-2; D possibly corresponds to TRBD1 (6 bases). Trimming took 8 bases from V and 4 from J, leaving 8 bases between them. The CDR3 sequence is 12 residues long. Germline loops: CDR1 ENHRY, CDR2 SYGVKD. The CDR3 region has the DNA TGTGCCATCGCAGGGGTCACCGGGGAGCTGTTTTTT. Protein product: CAIAGVTGELFF.

The rearrangement joins TRBV11-2 to TRBJ1-4; TRBD1 aligns across 11 bases. V lost 0 bases and J lost 8; bases outside the gene matches: 5. The CDR3 has 16 residues. Germline V CDR1 and CDR2: SGHAT, FQNNGV. CDR3: CASSLDPDRGREKLFF. The CDR3 region has the DNA TGTGCCAGCAGCTTAGATCCGGACAGGGGGCGAGAAAAACTGTTTTTT.

V and J are TRBV6-2 or TRBV6-3 and TRBJ1-3, with D possibly matching TRBD1 (5 bases). The CDR3 extends over 18 amino acids. The V and J ends lost 3 bases and 1 base respectively, with 19 bases between them. Per the germline V gene, CDR1 is MNHEY and CDR2 is SVGEGT. The CDR3 protein is CASSYWGPRPRSGNTIYF. CDR3 coding DNA: TGTGCCAGCAGTTATTGGGGCCCCCGGCCGCGGTCTGGAAACACCATATATTTT.

This clonotype was counted only a few times. The chain carries TRBV28 and TRBJ1-6, with TRBD1 matching over 10 bases. V was pared by 4 bases and J by 11 bases, with 5 bases of the junction left unmatched. This CDR3 is built from 14 residues. Per germline, CDR1 MDHEN and CDR2 SYDVKM. The DNA for the CDR3 is TGTGCCAGCAGTTCGGGACAGGGGATCGCACCCCTCCACTTT. Encoded protein: CASSSGQGIAPLHF.

This sequence joins TRBV10-3 and TRBJ1-6; D is unresolved. CDR1 is ENHRY and CDR2 is SYGVKD in the germline V gene. CDR3 length equals 12 residues. V lost 6 bases to trimming and J lost 8 bases, with 8 bases between them. The CDR3 sequence: CAIRQTDSPLHF. CDR3 sequence (DNA): TGTGCCATCAGACAGACGGATTCACCCCTCCACTTT.

This clonotype has more than one count but fewer than ten. The chain carries TRBV6-2 or TRBV6-3 and TRBJ2-6, with D perhaps matching TRBD1 (5 bases). Germline lookup yields CDR1 MNHEY and CDR2 SVGEGT. Trimming shortened V by 6 bases and J by 1 base, and 13 bases separated the two germline ends. This CDR3 is built from 16 residues. CDR3 sequence reads: CASSHTRVSGANVLTF. DNA of the CDR3: TGTGCCAGCAGCCACACCAGGGTTTCTGGGGCCAACGTCCTGACTTTC.

This clonotype was seen a few times. The CDR3 nucleotides are TGCAGTGCTATTCCGGACAAGCCCTTAGAGACCCAGTACTTC. It yields the protein CSAIPDKPLETQYF. V is TRBV20-1 and J is TRBJ2-5; TRBD1 might be the D (5 bases). V shed 4 bases and J shed 4 bases, with 16 bases lying between them. Germline CDR1 reads DFQATT; CDR2 reads SNEGSKA (reference sequence). CDR3 length: 14 amino acids.

The V call is TRBV7-2, the J call TRBJ2-1; weak D call: TRBD1 (6 bases). This CDR3 comprises 15 residues. Trimming shortened V by 5 bases and J by 4 bases, and 15 bases separated the two germline ends. The V gene's germline CDR1 is SGHTA and CDR2 FQGNSA. The CDR3 reads CASSVDRTEYNEQFF. The CDR3 nucleotides read TGTGCCAGCAGCGTTGATAGGACAGAATACAATGAGCAGTTCTTC.

This clonotype appeared many times. The gene calls are TRBV10-3 and TRBJ1-5; D unclear. This CDR3 is built from 16 residues. The germline V and J ends were trimmed by 0 bases and 2 bases, with 11 bases remaining between them. Germline V gives CDR1 ENHRY, CDR2 SYGVKD. The CDR3 nucleotides read TGTGCCATCAGTGAGTCTCTGGGAAACGGCAATCAGCCCCAGCATTTT. It codes for CAISESLGNGNQPQHF.

This clonotype was seen a few times. The CDR3 reads CASSGSGAAGPDSPLHF. CDR3 DNA: TGTGCCAGCAGCGGTTCAGGCGCTGCTGGGCCGGATTCACCCCTCCACTTT. The chain uses TRBV5-5 and TRBJ1-6, with D unclear. Trimming removed 4 bases at V and 8 bases at J, with 22 bases between. The CDR3 loop spans 17 amino acids. CDR1 and CDR2 from the germline V gene are SGHKS and YYEKEE (reference sequence).

The chain combines TRBV19 with TRBJ1-2, with D hard to call. The CDR3 sequence is 13 residues long. Trimming left V 5 bases short and J 1 base short, with 8 bases between. CDR1 is LNHDA, CDR2 SQIVND, per germline (reference sequence). The CDR3 sequence: CASSPYINYGYTF. The CDR3 DNA reads as TGTGCCAGTAGTCCATATATTAACTATGGCTACACCTTC.

Only a few counts were recorded for this clonotype. The rearrangement uses TRBV18 and TRBJ2-5, with TRBD1 as a possible D gene (5 bases). Trimming left V 2 bases short and J 9 bases short, with 19 bases between. This CDR3 is built from 15 residues. Germline values: CDR1 KGHSH, CDR2 LQKENI. As DNA, the CDR3 is TGTGCCAGCTCACCAAAGTGGGGCCAGGTTGGGGCCCAGTACTTC. This encodes CASSPKWGQVGAQYF.

This clonotype has just a few counts. The CDR3 nucleotides are TGTGCCATCAGTGAGCCGGGACTAGCGGGGAATCAAGAGACCCAGTACTTC. Amino acids: CAISEPGLAGNQETQYF. V is TRBV10-3 and J is TRBJ2-5; 13 bases match TRBD2. V dropped 2 bases and J dropped 2; count of bases not matched to a gene: 5. The CDR3 has 17 residues. CDR1 is ENHRY, CDR2 SYGVKD, per germline.

This clonotype was observed a few times. V is TRBV19 and J is TRBJ2-2; 10 bases are a match to TRBD2. The CDR3 totals 14 residues. J gave up 6 bases and V 11 bases, and 9 bases lay outside the gene matches. The germline gives CDR1 LNHDA, CDR2 SQIVND (reference sequence). CDR3 amino acids: CASQPGLASGELFF. In nucleotides, the CDR3 is TGTGCCTCCCAGCCGGGACTAGCGTCCGGGGAGCTGTTTTTT.

Here the CDR3 reads CASSHTMDSTKAAGTQYF. DNA of the CDR3: TGTGCCAGCAGCCATACAATGGACTCTACAAAAGCCGCTGGGACCCAGTACTTC. The chain couples TRBV4-2 to TRBJ2-5, with TRBD2 as a possible D gene (5 bases). The V gene lost 3 bases and the J gene lost 7 bases, with 27 bases spanning the gap. This CDR3 has 18 residues. Germline V CDR1 and CDR2: LGHNA, YNFKEQ.

There are a few counts of this clonotype. The chain recombines TRBV12-3 or TRBV12-4 with TRBJ2-5; 12 bases match TRBD2. The CDR3 is 18 residues long. V gave up 4 bases and J gave up 2 bases; unmatched junction bases: 11. The CDR3 DNA follows: TGTGCCAGCAGTTCCGGACTAGCGGGGTATGGGATTCAAGAGACCCAGTACTTC. This translates into CASSSGLAGYGIQETQYF.

This clonotype turned up a few times. CDR3 DNA sequence: TGTGCCAGCAGCCAAGATCTAGGGACCGGGGAGCTGTTTTTT. Residues: CASSQDLGTGELFF. The gene calls are TRBV3-1 and TRBJ2-2; the D is unclear. Germline CDR1 reads LGHDT; CDR2 reads YNNKEL (reference sequence). This CDR3 comprises 14 residues. Deletions cut 0 bases from V and 5 bases from J, with 7 bases between.

This clonotype was seen a few times. This rearrangement joins TRBV12-3 or TRBV12-4 to TRBJ2-3; 10 nucleotides line up with TRBD2. Trimming cost V 3 bases and J 5 bases; bases outside gene matches: 8. The CDR3 runs 16 residues. The CDR3, as DNA: TGTGCCAGCAGTTTGTTCGCTAGCGGGAGCGGAGATACGCAGTATTTT. This sequence encodes CASSLFASGSGDTQYF.

The rearrangement links TRBV21-1 to TRBJ1-1; the listed D gene, TRBD1, was not tested against the DNA. TRBV21-1 represents a pseudogene. CDR3 length: 16 amino acids. CDR3 residues: CASSRRRGQKRTEAFF. DNA for the CDR3: TGTGCCAGCAGCAGACGAAGGGGACAGAAACGGACTGAAGCTTTCTTT.

The J gene is TRBJ2-1, the V gene TRBV11-2, with a weak D call TRBD1 (6 bases). Germline V CDR1 and CDR2: SGHAT, FQNNGV. The CDR3 is 16 amino acids. V lost 5 bases, J lost 0 bases, and 14 bases lay in between. In DNA, the CDR3 is TGTGCCAGCAGCCCACAGGGAGCGAGCTCCTACAATGAGCAGTTCTTC. It codes for CASSPQGASSYNEQFF.

There are a few counts of this clonotype. The J gene is TRBJ2-5, the V gene TRBV3-1; TRBD1 matches at 8 bases. Germline V gene data show CDR1 as LGHDT and CDR2 as YNNKEL (reference sequence). The trim removed 4 bases at V and 0 bases at J, leaving 19 bases unmatched. This CDR3 is built from 20 residues. CDR3 residues: CASSLDGQGGTMAYQETQYF. The CDR3 DNA reads TGTGCCAGCAGCCTTGACGGACAGGGAGGTACAATGGCGTACCAAGAGACCCAGTACTTC.

V and J are TRBV24-1 and TRBJ2-2; 9 positions agree with TRBD1. There are 16 residues in the CDR3. The germline CDR1 and CDR2 sequences are KGHDR and SFDVKD. J lost 5 bases, V lost 3 bases, and 6 bases had no gene match. The CDR3 loop is CATSDTGTGRTGELFF. DNA for the CDR3: TGTGCCACCAGTGATACCGGGACAGGGAGGACCGGGGAGCTGTTTTTT.

This clonotype has more than one count but fewer than ten. The chain uses TRBV27 and TRBJ2-7; TRBD1 or TRBD2 may be the D gene (5 bases each). V lost 7 bases and J 6 bases, leaving 13 bases between the germline ends. Germline V gene lookup returns CDR1 MNHEY and CDR2 SMNVEV (reference sequence). The length of the CDR3 is 12 residues. CDR3 coding DNA: TGTGCCAGCATGCGAACAGGAGGCGAGCAGTACTTC. As protein: CASMRTGGEQYF.

The V and J genes are TRBV10-3 and TRBJ2-3, with 8 bases lining up with TRBD2. The germline V gene has CDR1 ENHRY and CDR2 SYGVKD. The CDR3 extends over 18 amino acids. The junction had 16 bases not matched to a gene; V was cut back by 6 bases and J by 2 bases. The CDR3 here is CAIRMIVAGKDYTDTQYF. Written as DNA, the CDR3 is TGTGCCATCAGGATGATCGTAGCGGGAAAGGACTACACAGATACGCAGTATTTT.

The V gene is TRBV20-1, the J gene TRBJ2-3, with D unclear. The germline V and J ends were trimmed by 5 bases and 0 bases, with 9 bases remaining between them. This CDR3 is 13 amino acids long. CDR1 is DFQATT, CDR2 SNEGSKA, per germline (reference sequence). This CDR3 is CSAVKTSTDTQYF. In DNA form, the CDR3 reads TGCAGTGCTGTTAAGACTAGCACAGATACGCAGTATTTT.

The chain couples TRBV7-9 to TRBJ1-2; 10 bases are shared with TRBD1. Trimming at V came to 5 bases and at J to 8 bases, leaving 5 bases not matched to a gene. The CDR3 has 13 residues. CDR1 and CDR2 (germline): SEHNR, FQNEAQ (reference sequence). As DNA, the CDR3 is TGTGCCAGCAGCCCCGGGACAGGGGAAGGCTACACCTTC. This encodes CASSPGTGEGYTF.

As to this clonotype: Compared with germline, one end of the junction differs, possibly owing to a read error. The chain employs TRBV7-2 and TRBJ2-7; D perhaps matches TRBD2 (7 bases). From germline, CDR1 is SGHTA and CDR2 FQGNSA. The CDR3 contains 13 residues. The CDR3 DNA follows: TGTGCCAGCAGCTCAGGGAGGGGGTGGGTGATGTGGTTC. It yields the protein CASSSGRGWVMWF. Together with reference TRBV7-2 and TRBJ2-7, the CDR3 gives the full variable domain: GAGVSQSPSNKVTEKGKDVELRCDPISGHTALYWYRQSLGQGLEFLIYFQGNSAPDKSGLPSDRFSAERTGGSVSTLTIQRTQQEDSAVYLCASSSGRGWVMWFGPGTRLTVT.

This clonotype was picked up many times. The chain joins TRBV20-1 to TRBJ1-3, with D unclear. V lost 1 base to trimming and J lost 4 bases, with 8 bases between them. The CDR3 contains 13 residues. Germline CDR1 reads DFQATT; CDR2 reads SNEGSKA (reference sequence). The CDR3 region is CSARVVSGNTIYF. The CDR3 DNA reads as TGCAGTGCTAGAGTAGTGTCCGGAAACACCATATATTTT.

The V and J genes are TRBV4-3 and TRBJ2-3, with a tentative D call TRBD2 (6 bases). CDR3 length: 13 amino acids. V lost 0 bases to trimming and J lost 8 bases, with 9 bases between them. Germline lookup yields CDR1 LGHNA and CDR2 YSLEER. CDR3 in amino acids: CASSQDGGITQYF. The CDR3 DNA reads TGCGCCAGCAGCCAAGATGGGGGGATTACGCAGTATTTT.